This T cell receptor beta chain emerged from a study of cytomegalovirus exposure and HLA in healthy donors. Only a few counts were recorded for this clone. Its target is unknown. PCR employed 60 Vbeta and 13 Jbeta primers. Measured with immunoSEQ multiplex PCR; TCRdb has only the in-frame clones, and not every one. The repertoire consists of more than 85,000 clones, with 55% to 75% occurring once and the leading ten covering approximately 16%. General study findings and limits: Later analysis suggested links between common viral pathogens and several top significant clusters. Reportedly, diagnosis of cytomegalovirus status by the classifier showed high specificity and sensitivity. TCR beta sequences reportedly predicted the HLA-A and HLA-B alleles of most subjects accurately. Earlier findings revealed that most TCR beta V segments proved productive either about 87% or about 30% of the time.

The CDR3 sequence is 13 residues long. The V and J ends lost 9 bases and 0 bases respectively, with 9 bases between them. CDR1 is SNHLY and CDR2 is FYNNEI in the germline V gene. This chain joins TRBV2 and TRBJ1-3; D perhaps matches TRBD1 (5 bases). This sequence originates from a woman aged 45-60 years in good health and CMV-seropositive. Sequencing was done on a sample of PBMCs. The CDR3 region is CARADSSGNTIYF. CDR3 DNA: TGTGCCAGGGCCGACAGCTCTGGAAACACCATATATTTT. The variable domain in full, completed from reference TRBV2 and TRBJ1-3, reads EPEVTQTPSHQVTQMGQEVILRCVPISNHLYFYWYRQILGQKVEFLVSFYNNEISEKSEIFDDQFSVERPDGSNFTLKIRSTKLEDSAMYFCARADSSGNTIYFGEGSWLTVV.